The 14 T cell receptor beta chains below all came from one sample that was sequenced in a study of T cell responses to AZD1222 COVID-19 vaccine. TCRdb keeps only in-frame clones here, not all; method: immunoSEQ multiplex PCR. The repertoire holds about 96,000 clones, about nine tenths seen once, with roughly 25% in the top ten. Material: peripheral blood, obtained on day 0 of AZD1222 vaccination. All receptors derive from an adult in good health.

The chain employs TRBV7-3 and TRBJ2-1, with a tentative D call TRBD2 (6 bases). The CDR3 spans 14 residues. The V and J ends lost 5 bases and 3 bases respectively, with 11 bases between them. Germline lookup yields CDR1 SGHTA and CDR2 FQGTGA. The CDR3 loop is CASSPSTSYNEQFF. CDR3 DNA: TGTGCCAGCAGCCCCTCGACTAGCTACAATGAGCAGTTCTTC.

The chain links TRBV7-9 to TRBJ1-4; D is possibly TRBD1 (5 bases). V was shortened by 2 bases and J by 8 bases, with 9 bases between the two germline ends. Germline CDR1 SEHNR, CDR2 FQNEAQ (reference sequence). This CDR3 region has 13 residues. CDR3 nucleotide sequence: TGTGCCAGCAGCTTATACGGGGGGGAAAAACTGTTTTTT. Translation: CASSLYGGEKLFF.

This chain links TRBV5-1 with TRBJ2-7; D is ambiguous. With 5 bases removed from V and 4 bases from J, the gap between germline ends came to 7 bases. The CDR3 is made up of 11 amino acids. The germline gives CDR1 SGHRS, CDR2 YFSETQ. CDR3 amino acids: CASSSNYEQYF. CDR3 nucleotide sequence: TGCGCCAGCAGTTCCAATTACGAGCAGTACTTC.

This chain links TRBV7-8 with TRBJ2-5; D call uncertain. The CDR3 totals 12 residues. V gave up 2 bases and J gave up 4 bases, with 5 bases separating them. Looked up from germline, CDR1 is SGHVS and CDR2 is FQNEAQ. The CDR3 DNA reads TGTGCCAGCAGCTTAAGCAGAGAGACCCAGTACTTC. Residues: CASSLSRETQYF.

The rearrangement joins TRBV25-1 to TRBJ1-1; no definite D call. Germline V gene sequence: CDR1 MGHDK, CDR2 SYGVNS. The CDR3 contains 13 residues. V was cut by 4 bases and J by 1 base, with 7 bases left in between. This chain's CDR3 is CASSVVGNTEAFF. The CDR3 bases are TGTGCCAGCAGTGTGGTGGGGAACACTGAAGCTTTCTTT.

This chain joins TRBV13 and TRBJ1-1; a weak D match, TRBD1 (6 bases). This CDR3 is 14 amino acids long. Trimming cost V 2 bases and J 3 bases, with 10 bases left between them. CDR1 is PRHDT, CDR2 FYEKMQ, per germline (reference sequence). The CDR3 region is CASSLQGLDTEAFF. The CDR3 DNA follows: TGTGCCAGCAGCTTACAGGGGTTGGACACTGAAGCTTTCTTT.

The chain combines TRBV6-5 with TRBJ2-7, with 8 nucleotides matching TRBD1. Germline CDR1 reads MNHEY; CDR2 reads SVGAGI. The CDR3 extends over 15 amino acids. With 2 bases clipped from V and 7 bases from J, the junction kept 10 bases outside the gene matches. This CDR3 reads CASSYEGGRGQEQYF. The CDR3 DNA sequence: TGTGCCAGCAGTTACGAGGGTGGCAGGGGGCAAGAGCAGTACTTC.

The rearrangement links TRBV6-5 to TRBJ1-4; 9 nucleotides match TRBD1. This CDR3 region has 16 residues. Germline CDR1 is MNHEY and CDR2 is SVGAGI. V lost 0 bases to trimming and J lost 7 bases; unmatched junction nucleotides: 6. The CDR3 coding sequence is TGTGCCAGCAGTTACTCTCCGGGACAGGGCGGTGAAAAACTGTTTTTT. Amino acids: CASSYSPGQGGEKLFF.

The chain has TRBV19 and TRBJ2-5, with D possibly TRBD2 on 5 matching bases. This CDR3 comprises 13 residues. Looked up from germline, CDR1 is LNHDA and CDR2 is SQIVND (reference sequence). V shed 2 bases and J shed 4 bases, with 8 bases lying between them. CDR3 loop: CASSISEGETQYF. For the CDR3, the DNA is TGTGCCAGTAGTATATCCGAGGGAGAGACCCAGTACTTC.

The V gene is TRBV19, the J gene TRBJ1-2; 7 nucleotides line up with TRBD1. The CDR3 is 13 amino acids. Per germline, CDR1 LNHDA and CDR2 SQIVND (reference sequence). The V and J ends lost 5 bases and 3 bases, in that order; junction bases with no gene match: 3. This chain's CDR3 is CASSPQGYYGYTF. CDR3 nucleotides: TGTGCCAGTAGTCCACAGGGGTACTATGGCTACACCTTC.

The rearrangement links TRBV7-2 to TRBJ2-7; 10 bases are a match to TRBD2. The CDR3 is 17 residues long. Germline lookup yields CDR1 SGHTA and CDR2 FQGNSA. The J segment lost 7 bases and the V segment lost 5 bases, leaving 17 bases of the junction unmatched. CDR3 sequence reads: CASSPTRGAGGPGEQYF. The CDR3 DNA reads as TGTGCCAGCAGCCCCACCAGGGGAGCGGGAGGGCCTGGGGAGCAGTACTTC.

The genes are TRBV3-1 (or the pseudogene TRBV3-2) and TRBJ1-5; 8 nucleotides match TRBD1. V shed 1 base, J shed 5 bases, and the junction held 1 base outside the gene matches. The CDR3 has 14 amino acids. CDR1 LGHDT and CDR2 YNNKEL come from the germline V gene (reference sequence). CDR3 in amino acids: CASSQGQGYQPQHF. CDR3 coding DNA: TGTGCCAGCAGCCAAGGACAGGGGTATCAGCCCCAGCATTTT.

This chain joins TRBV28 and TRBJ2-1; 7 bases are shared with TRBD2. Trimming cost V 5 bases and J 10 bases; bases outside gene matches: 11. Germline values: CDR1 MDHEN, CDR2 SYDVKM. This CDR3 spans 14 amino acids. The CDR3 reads CASSPLGRAGEQFF. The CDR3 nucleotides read TGTGCCAGCAGTCCTCTAGGGAGGGCTGGAGAGCAGTTCTTC.

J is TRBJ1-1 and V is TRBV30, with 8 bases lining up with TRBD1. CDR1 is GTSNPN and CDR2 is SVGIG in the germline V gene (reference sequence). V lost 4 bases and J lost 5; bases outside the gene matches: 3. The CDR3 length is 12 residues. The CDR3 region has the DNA TGTGCCTGGACCCGACAGGGGACTGAAGCTTTCTTT. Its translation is CAWTRQGTEAFF.